Listed below are T cell receptor beta chains from one sample, sequenced in a study of T cell changes during pregnancy in multiple sclerosis. TCRdb keeps only in-frame clones here, not all; method: immunoSEQ multiplex PCR. The sample contains some 54,000 clones, 85% to 95% of which appear only once. The specimen comprised peripheral blood, sampled after pregnancy. All receptors come from a female donor with multiple sclerosis, enrolled in a pregnancy study. The CDR3 runs from the conserved cysteine through the conserved F or W. A D gene is named only where the DNA matches it firmly. Expanded clones get a size class; other rows say once, few or many, or leave the size out.

clone_size j_call d_call v_call cdr3_length cdr3_aa cdr3_nt
- TRBJ1-1 - TRBV6-6 13 CASSHRTGTEAFF TGTGCCAGCAGTCATCGCACTGGCACTGAAGCTTTCTTT
- TRBJ1-5 TRBD1 TRBV28 15 CASSFWDRIGQPQHF TGTGCCAGCAGTTTTTGGGACAGAATAGGCCAGCCCCAGCATTTT
- TRBJ1-6 - TRBV6-5 14 CASSYGGNNSPLHF TGTGCCAGCAGTTACGGCGGAAATAATTCACCCCTCCACTTT
- TRBJ2-7 - TRBV2 12 CASSRLSGEQYF TGTGCCAGCAGTCGCCTCTCCGGCGAGCAGTACTTC
- TRBJ2-2 - TRBV4-2 15 CASNIGPSETGELFF TGTGCGAGCAATATTGGTCCTAGCGAGACCGGGGAGCTGTTTTTT
- TRBJ1-2 - TRBV19 14 CASLLKGAHYGYTF TGTGCCAGTCTTCTTAAAGGAGCGCACTATGGCTACACCTTC
- TRBJ2-7 TRBD2 TRBV19 15 CASSPGLAGGYEQYF TGTGCCAGTAGTCCCGGACTAGCGGGAGGGTACGAGCAGTACTTC
- TRBJ1-3 TRBD1 TRBV28 14 CASRSGTEGNTIYF TGTGCCAGCAGGTCCGGGACAGAAGGAAACACCATATATTTT
- TRBJ2-7 TRBD2 TRBV6-6 15 CASSPLAGGPREQYF TGTGCCAGCAGCCCCCTAGCGGGAGGGCCTCGCGAGCAGTACTTC
- TRBJ1-1 TRBD1 TRBV28 15 CASKEGGGVNTEAFF TGTGCCAGTAAGGAAGGGGGCGGAGTGAACACTGAAGCTTTCTTT
- TRBJ1-4 TRBD1 TRBV18 15 CASSRQGLVNEKLFF TGTGCCAGCTCCCGACAGGGGCTTGTTAATGAAAAACTGTTTTTT
- TRBJ2-4 - TRBV15 12 CATSLAKNIQYF TGTGCCACCAGCCTAGCCAAAAACATTCAGTACTTC
- TRBJ2-3 - TRBV18 14 CASSPPLSLDTQYF TGTGCCAGCTCACCACCTCTTTCACTGGATACGCAGTATTTT
- TRBJ1-3 TRBD1 TRBV9 17 CASSTRDRGLSGNTIYF TGTGCCAGCAGCACCCGGGACAGGGGGCTCTCTGGAAACACCATATATTTT
- TRBJ2-5 TRBD2 TRBV13 14 CASSFTSGQETQYF TGTGCCAGCAGCTTCACTAGCGGCCAAGAGACCCAGTACTTC
- TRBJ2-1 - TRBV6-1 14 CASSLSGLYNEQFF TGTGCCAGCAGTTTGTCAGGGCTCTACAATGAGCAGTTCTTC
- TRBJ2-3 - TRBV9 15 CASSPRRAGTDTQYF TGTGCCAGCAGCCCACGCAGGGCGGGCACAGATACGCAGTATTTT
- TRBJ2-7 - TRBV11-2 14 CASSSHQTNPEQYF TGTGCCAGCAGCTCCCACCAGACTAACCCCGAGCAGTACTTC
- TRBJ2-2 TRBD1 TRBV6-4 14 CASSGQGATGELFF TGTGCCAGCAGCGGACAGGGGGCAACCGGGGAGCTGTTTTTT
- TRBJ2-2 - TRBV29-1 13 CSVDRGNTGELFF TGCAGCGTTGACAGGGGGAACACCGGGGAGCTGTTTTTT
- TRBJ2-3 - TRBV11-2 17 CASSLGKGRTFTDTQYF TGTGCCAGCAGCCTGGGGAAGGGGCGAACATTCACAGATACGCAGTATTTT
once TRBJ1-5 - TRBV6-1 14 CASSTQGSNQPQHF TGTGCCAGCAGCACACAGGGAAGCAATCAGCCCCAGCATTTT
- TRBJ2-1 TRBD2 TRBV19 17 CASSKGTSGSSYNEQFF TGTGCCAGTAGCAAAGGGACTAGCGGGTCATCCTACAATGAGCAGTTCTTC
- TRBJ1-1 - TRBV18 14 CASSARVANTEAFF TGTGCCAGCTCGGCCCGGGTCGCGAACACTGAAGCTTTCTTT
- TRBJ1-2 - TRBV30 14 CAWSHIQGRYGYTF TGTGCCTGGAGCCACATACAGGGAAGGTATGGCTACACCTTC
- TRBJ1-1 TRBD1 TRBV6-6 16 CASSRDRGRDYTEAFF TGTGCCAGCAGTCGGGACAGGGGGCGAGATTACACTGAAGCTTTCTTT
- TRBJ1-1 - TRBV11-2 14 CASSLGGPYTEAFF TGTGCCAGCAGCTTGGGAGGGCCTTACACTGAAGCTTTCTTT
- TRBJ1-6 - TRBV6-5 15 CASRSLSSYNSPLHF TGTGCCAGCAGATCTCTGAGCTCCTATAATTCACCCCTCCACTTT
- TRBJ2-7 TRBD2 TRBV30 13 CAWTTGGTGEQYF TGTGCCTGGACGACGGGAGGCACTGGGGAGCAGTACTTC
- TRBJ2-3 - TRBV6-4 15 CASSVGSGATDTQYF TGTGCCAGCAGTGTGGGGAGCGGTGCTACAGATACGCAGTATTTT
- TRBJ2-4 TRBD1 TRBV28 13 CASSGDRRNIQYF TGTGCCAGCAGTGGGGACAGACGAAACATTCAGTACTTC
- TRBJ2-3 - TRBV7-6 16 CASSPRLEMITDTQYF TGTGCCAGCAGCCCTCGACTGGAGATGATCACAGATACGCAGTATTTT
- TRBJ2-7 TRBD2 TRBV7-2 14 CASLLSGGSYEQYF TGTGCCAGCCTCCTTAGCGGGGGCTCCTACGAGCAGTACTTC
- TRBJ2-5 TRBD2 TRBV6-6 14 CASSQTISGETQYF TGTGCCAGCAGTCAGACTATTAGCGGGGAGACCCAGTACTTC
- TRBJ1-2 - TRBV6-5 12 CASLGQGYGYTF TGTGCCAGCTTAGGGCAGGGCTATGGCTACACCTTC
- TRBJ2-1 - TRBV21-1 16 CASSNKREFSYNEQFF TGTGCCAGCAGCAATAAGCGGGAGTTCTCCTACAATGAGCAGTTCTTC
- TRBJ2-7 - TRBV5-1 13 CASRDLAIYEQYF TGCGCCAGCAGGGATCTAGCGATTTACGAGCAGTACTTC
- TRBJ2-1 TRBD1 TRBV6-4 18 CASSVPWSRALSGGEQFF TGTGCCAGCAGTGTGCCTTGGTCTAGAGCCCTCTCAGGGGGTGAGCAGTTCTTC
- TRBJ2-1 TRBD1 TRBV25-1 15 CASSEWGTGANEQFF TGTGCCAGCAGTGAATGGGGGACAGGGGCCAATGAGCAGTTCTTC
- TRBJ2-7 TRBD1 TRBV14 15 CASSQAYRGSYEQYF TGTGCCAGCAGCCAAGCTTACAGGGGATCCTACGAGCAGTACTTC
- TRBJ1-1 - TRBV4-1 15 CASSQTPGIDTEAFF TGCGCCAGCAGCCAGACCCCAGGGATCGACACTGAAGCTTTCTTT
- TRBJ2-6 - TRBV19 16 CASSIVSGAGANVLTF TGTGCCAGTAGTATAGTTTCCGGGGCTGGGGCCAACGTCCTGACTTTC
- TRBJ1-2 - TRBV5-1 13 CASSLATGYGYTF TGCGCCAGCAGCTTGGCGACAGGCTATGGCTACACCTTC
- TRBJ2-4 - TRBV19 10 CASGAAFQYF TGTGCCAGTGGGGCGGCTTTTCAGTACTTC
- TRBJ2-1 TRBD1 TRBV10-3 16 CAISEPGTGSYNEQFF TGTGCCATCAGTGAGCCCGGGACAGGGTCCTACAATGAGCAGTTCTTC